This is a list of T cell receptor beta chains from one sample in a study of control samples from healthy donors and cancer patients. Only in-frame clones appear in the TCRdb table, and some are missing; sequencing was by immunoSEQ multiplex PCR. Of 60,000 to 95,000 clones detected, over 65% appear once; the ten largest clones hold about 14%. Material for sequencing was blood. The receptors derive from a man aged 50 or older in good health. The CDR3 runs from the conserved cysteine through the conserved F or W. A D gene is named only where the DNA matches it firmly. The size entry is marked missing in some rows and otherwise reads once, few, many or a size class.

V gene,CDR3 length,clone size,J gene,D gene,CDR3 protein,CDR3 DNA
TRBV5-5,14,.,TRBJ2-1,.,CASSPTSSYNEQFF,TGTGCCAGCAGCCCTACTAGCTCCTACAATGAGCAGTTCTTC
TRBV29-1,14,.,TRBJ2-1,.,CSVEDLSSYNEQFF,TGCAGCGTCGAGGACTTGAGCTCCTACAATGAGCAGTTCTTC
TRBV7-9,16,.,TRBJ1-1,TRBD1,CASSRDRVYGNTEAFF,TGTGCCAGCAGCCGGGACAGGGTGTACGGGAACACTGAAGCTTTCTTT
TRBV27,15,.,TRBJ2-1,.,CASSLGGIIVDGQFF,TGTGCCAGCAGTTTAGGCGGGATTATCGTCGATGGGCAGTTCTTC
TRBV6-2/TRBV6-3,16,.,TRBJ2-5,TRBD2,CASSYLLAEGQETQYF,TGTGCCAGCAGTTACCTACTAGCGGAGGGACAAGAGACCCAGTACTTC
TRBV2,15,few,TRBJ2-1,.,CASSAPGLIYSEQFF,TGTGCCAGCAGTGCACCGGGATTAATCTACAGTGAGCAGTTCTTC
TRBV24-1,13,.,TRBJ2-1,.,CATSDLWGDEQFF,TGTGCCACCAGTGATTTGTGGGGCGATGAGCAGTTCTTC
TRBV18,14,.,TRBJ2-7,.,CASSPPGSAHEQYF,TGTGCCAGCTCACCACCCGGGTCAGCCCACGAGCAGTACTTC
TRBV24-1,13,.,TRBJ2-3,.,CATRDGRTDTQYF,TGTGCCACCAGAGACGGGCGCACAGATACGCAGTATTTT
TRBV5-6,13,.,TRBJ2-7,.,CASSLGRAYEQYF,TGTGCCAGCAGCTTGGGTCGAGCCTACGAGCAGTACTTC
TRBV5-6,16,.,TRBJ2-3,TRBD2,CASSLVASGSINTQYF,TGTGCCAGCAGCTTGGTTGCTAGCGGGAGTATAAATACGCAGTATTTT
TRBV10-3,15,.,TRBJ2-2,.,CAISEGRDITGELFF,TGTGCCATCAGTGAGGGGCGGGACATCACCGGGGAGCTGTTTTTT
TRBV7-9,11,.,TRBJ2-7,.,CASSLGDNQYF,TGTGCCAGCAGCTTAGGGGACAATCAGTACTTC
TRBV12-3/TRBV12-4,13,.,TRBJ1-4,.,CASSPRYNEKLFF,TGTGCCAGCAGTCCCCGGTACAATGAAAAACTGTTTTTT
TRBV7-9,17,.,TRBJ1-3,.,CASSQNVPGAAGNTIYF,TGTGCCAGCAGCCAAAACGTCCCCGGGGCAGCAGGAAACACCATATATTTT
TRBV2,14,.,TRBJ2-3,TRBD2,CASSRTSGPDTQYF,TGTGCCAGCAGCCGGACTAGCGGCCCAGATACGCAGTATTTT
TRBV29-1,13,.,TRBJ2-7,TRBD2,CSARTSGIYEQYF,TGCAGCGCTCGGACTAGCGGGATCTACGAGCAGTACTTC
TRBV3-1/TRBV3-2,14,.,TRBJ2-3,.,CASSQESRGDTQYF,TGTGCCAGCAGCCAAGAGTCAAGGGGAGATACGCAGTATTTT
TRBV11-2,17,.,TRBJ2-1,TRBD1,CASRLSTGTAESNEQFF,TGTGCCAGCAGACTTAGTACCGGGACAGCTGAGTCTAACGAGCAGTTCTTC
TRBV5-4,13,.,TRBJ2-7,.,CASSFPTGNEQYF,TGTGCCAGCAGCTTCCCTACCGGCAACGAGCAGTACTTC
TRBV7-2,12,.,TRBJ2-7,TRBD1,CAIRTGGYEQYF,TGTGCCATCAGGACAGGGGGGTACGAGCAGTACTTC
TRBV20-1,11,.,TRBJ2-5,.,CSVEPQETQYF,TGCAGTGTCGAGCCCCAAGAGACCCAGTACTTC
TRBV5-1,15,.,TRBJ1-1,TRBD1,CASSFTGGPNTEAFF,TGCGCCAGCAGCTTCACAGGGGGCCCGAACACTGAAGCTTTCTTT
TRBV4-3,16,.,TRBJ1-2,.,CASSQDTGASFYGYTF,TGCGCCAGCAGCCAAGATACCGGGGCCTCTTTCTATGGCTACACCTTC
TRBV18,16,.,TRBJ2-1,TRBD2,CASSLDGLAGEPEQFF,TGTGCCAGCTCACTGGACGGACTAGCGGGAGAACCAGAGCAGTTCTTC
TRBV5-1,12,.,TRBJ1-4,.,CASSATNEKLFF,TGCGCCAGCAGCGCAACTAATGAAAAACTGTTTTTT
TRBV5-4,14,few,TRBJ1-6,.,CASSLAGTDSPLHF,TGTGCCAGCAGCTTGGCAGGTACCGATTCACCCCTCCACTTT
TRBV19,16,.,TRBJ2-5,TRBD2,CASSIGGAGGQETQYF,TGTGCCAGTAGTATAGGGGGAGCGGGAGGACAAGAGACCCAGTACTTC
TRBV5-6,11,.,TRBJ1-2,.,CASSLAGGYTF,TGTGCCAGCAGCTTGGCCGGCGGCTACACCTTC
TRBV11-3,15,.,TRBJ2-7,.,CASSINLGRAYEQYF,TGTGCCAGCAGCATAAACCTAGGGCGGGCCTACGAGCAGTACTTC
TRBV30,17,.,TRBJ2-7,.,CAWSTGRLSDKDYEQYF,TGTGCCTGGAGCACTGGTCGTCTATCCGATAAGGACTACGAGCAGTACTTC
TRBV10-3,20,.,TRBJ2-1,TRBD1,CAISVNPPSGGQGSLNEQFF,TGTGCCATCAGTGTTAACCCCCCATCGGGTGGACAGGGGTCTTTGAATGAGCAGTTCTTC
TRBV6-5,12,.,TRBJ1-2,.,CASNPPNYGYTF,TGTGCCAGCAATCCACCTAACTATGGCTACACCTTC
TRBV7-2,15,.,TRBJ2-6,.,CASSPYLSGANVLTF,TGTGCCAGCAGCCCATACCTCTCTGGGGCCAACGTCCTGACTTTC
TRBV11-1,15,.,TRBJ2-3,.,CASSLVAAFTDTQYF,TGTGCCAGCAGCTTAGTGGCGGCCTTCACAGATACGCAGTATTTT
TRBV15,17,.,TRBJ2-5,.,CATSRLSREEYQETQYF,TGTGCCACCAGCAGACTCTCTAGAGAGGAGTACCAAGAGACCCAGTACTTC
TRBV19,15,.,TRBJ2-7,.,CASSKGTGRSYEQYF,TGTGCCAGTAGTAAAGGGACGGGTCGTTCCTACGAGCAGTACTTC
TRBV10-1,12,.,TRBJ2-5,.,CAGKGVSETQYF,TGCGCCGGCAAGGGGGTATCGGAGACCCAGTACTTC
TRBV20-1,14,.,TRBJ1-4,.,CSASSLEGNEKLFF,TGCAGTGCTAGTTCGTTGGAGGGTAATGAAAAACTGTTTTTT
TRBV4-1,15,.,TRBJ2-3,TRBD2,CASRRTSGRSDTQYF,TGCGCCAGCAGAAGAACTAGCGGGAGGTCAGATACGCAGTATTTT
TRBV19,11,.,TRBJ1-2,.,CASQGERGYTF,TGTGCCAGTCAAGGGGAGAGGGGCTACACCTTC
TRBV18,13,.,TRBJ1-2,TRBD1,CASSPGTGPGYTF,TGTGCCAGCTCACCCGGGACAGGGCCCGGCTACACCTTC
TRBV5-1,13,once,TRBJ2-1,TRBD1,CASSPDRVDEQFF,TGCGCCAGCAGCCCGGACAGGGTCGATGAGCAGTTCTTC
TRBV7-8,15,once,TRBJ2-2,.,CASSLAHIGTGELFF,TGTGCCAGCAGCTTAGCACACATAGGAACCGGGGAGCTGTTTTTT
TRBV14,15,.,TRBJ2-7,.,CASSQVYARSGEQYF,TGTGCCAGCAGCCAAGTATATGCGCGCTCGGGCGAGCAGTACTTC
TRBV11-1,13,.,TRBJ2-2,.,CASRPYNTGELFF,TGTGCCAGCAGACCTTATAACACCGGGGAGCTGTTTTTT
TRBV4-3,15,.,TRBJ2-1,.,CASSQGIRDYNEQFF,TGCGCCAGCAGCCAAGGCATAAGGGATTACAATGAGCAGTTCTTC
TRBV7-9,15,many,TRBJ2-7,.,CASGDDRILSYEQYF,TGTGCCAGCGGTGATGACAGAATACTTTCCTACGAGCAGTACTTC